These 16 T cell receptor beta chains were all obtained from the same sample, sequenced in a study of cytomegalovirus exposure and HLA in healthy donors (TCRdb year 2017). Library prep was done by the immunoSEQ multiplex PCR assay. The table comes from immuneACCESS by way of TCRdb, which keeps in-frame sequences with V and J called. Part of the clones is missing from these tables; in studies checked, under half for an unresolved V gene and the rest for unknown reasons. Here the sample has 200,000 to 250,000 clones; about nine tenths occur a single time. The ten largest clonotypes hold 2% of the sample. The sequenced sample consisted of PBMCs. The source is a woman aged 18-30 years in good health and CMV-seropositive.

The V and J genes are TRBV6-1 and TRBJ2-1, with D tentatively TRBD1 (6 bases). The germline CDR1 and CDR2 sequences are MNHNS and SASEGT. There are 14 residues in the CDR3. V lost 7 bases, J lost 5 bases, and 15 bases lay in between. DNA of the CDR3: TGTGCCAGCATTACAGGGAATAATCACAATGAGCAGTTCTTC. It specifies CASITGNNHNEQFF.

The chain combines TRBV10-3 with TRBJ2-7; 7 positions agree with TRBD2. Germline assignment: CDR1 ENHRY and CDR2 SYGVKD. This CDR3 region has 14 residues. J lost 0 bases, V lost 6 bases, and 5 bases had no gene match. For the CDR3, the DNA is TGTGCCATCAGAACTAGCGAGAGCTCCTACGAGCAGTACTTC. Its translation is CAIRTSESSYEQYF.

The chain employs TRBV27 and TRBJ1-5, with D perhaps matching TRBD1 (5 bases). Per germline, CDR1 MNHEY and CDR2 SMNVEV (reference sequence). Trimming removed 0 bases at V and 7 bases at J, with 22 bases between. There are 18 residues in the CDR3. For the CDR3, the DNA is TGTGCCAGCAGTTTATCGGGGCCATGGACGTCCGTTGGGCAGCCCCAGCATTTT. It is translated as CASSLSGPWTSVGQPQHF.

This rearrangement joins TRBV20-1 to TRBJ1-1, with TRBD1 identical over 7 bases. V lost 5 bases and J lost 7; bases outside the gene matches: 4. Germline V CDR1 and CDR2: DFQATT, SNEGSKA (reference sequence). The CDR3 loop spans 11 amino acids. The CDR3 sequence is CSAADRDEAFF. The CDR3 DNA reads as TGCAGTGCTGCCGACAGGGATGAAGCTTTCTTT.

The chain couples TRBV5-5 to TRBJ1-5; 9 nucleotides align to TRBD1. This CDR3 is built from 17 residues. Germline CDR1 SGHKS, CDR2 YYEKEE (reference sequence). After removal of 2 bases from V and 7 bases from J, the junction contained 13 bases not matched to a gene. This CDR3 reads CASSLGQGMGLMQPQHF. The CDR3 region has the DNA TGTGCCAGCAGCTTAGGACAGGGGATGGGATTAATGCAGCCCCAGCATTTT.

V is TRBV9 and J is TRBJ2-1, with TRBD2 matching over 10 bases. This CDR3 spans 15 amino acids. Germline CDR1 and CDR2: SGDLS and YYNGEE. V shed 3 bases, J shed 6 bases, and the junction held 6 bases outside the gene matches. CDR3 region: CASSGPSGSPNEQFF. The CDR3 bases are TGTGCCAGCAGCGGGCCTAGCGGGAGCCCCAATGAGCAGTTCTTC.

The CDR3 loop is CASSQVPLSGTRGRGKKLFF. In nucleotides, the CDR3 is TGCGCCAGCAGCCAAGTTCCCCTCTCCGGTACCAGGGGGCGCGGGAAAAAACTGTTTTTT. This sequence joins TRBV4-1 and TRBJ1-4; TRBD1 matches 8 bases. The CDR3 contains 20 residues. The V gene's germline CDR1 is MGHRA and CDR2 YSYEKL. The ends lost 1 base at V and 9 bases at J; junction bases unmatched: 22.

In this sample, this clone turned up once. The V gene is TRBV5-1, the J gene TRBJ2-7, with 8 bases matching TRBD2. The germline V gene has CDR1 SGHRS and CDR2 YFSETQ. The CDR3 runs 14 residues. Unmatched junction bases numbered 8, after V lost 4 bases and J lost 5 bases. CDR3 DNA: TGCGCCAGCAGCCTTGGACTCGGGGGGGACGAGCAGTACTTC. Translated: CASSLGLGGDEQYF. Drawing the rest from reference TRBV5-1 and TRBJ2-7, the complete variable domain is KAGVTQTPRYLIKTRGQQVTLSCSPISGHRSVSWYQQTPGQGLQFLFEYFSETQRNKGNFPGRFSGRQFSNSRSEMNVSTLELGDSALYLCASSLGLGGDEQYFGPGTRLTVT.

The chain carries TRBV9 and TRBJ2-3; D perhaps matches TRBD2 (5 bases). The CDR3 contains 15 residues. Trimming took 0 bases from V and 4 from J, leaving 12 bases between them. The germline CDR1 and CDR2 sequences are SGDLS and YYNGEE. The CDR3 here is CASSVVPGSADTQYF. CDR3 coding DNA: TGTGCCAGCAGCGTAGTCCCGGGATCGGCAGATACGCAGTATTTT.

The V call is TRBV10-1, the J call TRBJ1-5, with no clear D. CDR1 and CDR2 (germline): WNHNN, SYGVQD (reference sequence). This CDR3 region has 14 residues. Trimming left V 6 bases short and J 10 bases short, with 19 bases between. CDR3 amino acids: CASSSHLAPGPQHF. CDR3 DNA sequence: TGCGCCAGCAGCTCTCACCTCGCCCCAGGACCCCAGCATTTT.

The rearrangement links TRBV4-2 to TRBJ1-5, with TRBD1 matching 9 bases. From germline, CDR1 is LGHNA and CDR2 YNFKEQ. CDR3 length equals 13 residues. The ends lost 4 bases at V and 6 bases at J; junction bases unmatched: 1. CDR3 protein: CASSLQGAQPQHF. CDR3 nucleotide sequence: TGTGCCAGCAGCCTACAGGGGGCTCAGCCCCAGCATTTT.

The chain has TRBV4-1 and TRBJ2-1; possibly TRBD2 for D (5 bases). The length of the CDR3 is 12 residues. Germline V gene data show CDR1 as MGHRA and CDR2 as YSYEKL. Between the trimmed V and J ends, which lost 1 base and 7 bases, there was a span of 5 bases. CDR3 protein: CASSQGGNEQFF. For the CDR3, the DNA is TGCGCCAGCAGCCAAGGAGGGAATGAGCAGTTCTTC.

The chain carries TRBV4-2 and TRBJ2-3, with 9 bases aligning to TRBD2. The junction had 11 bases not matched to a gene; V was cut back by 1 base and J by 12 bases. The CDR3 extends over 15 amino acids. In germline, CDR1 is LGHNA, CDR2 YNFKEQ. CDR3: CASSQGGTSSLLQYF. The CDR3 DNA reads as TGTGCCAGCAGCCAAGGGGGGACTAGCTCATTGTTACAGTATTTT.

J is TRBJ2-1 and V is TRBV28, with a tentative D call TRBD2 (5 bases). V dropped 1 base and J dropped 2 bases, with 15 bases sitting between them. CDR1 is MDHEN and CDR2 is SYDVKM in the germline V gene. This CDR3 is 17 amino acids long. This chain's CDR3 is CASSLFSISVPYNEQFF. The CDR3 DNA reads as TGTGCCAGCAGTTTATTCTCAATTAGCGTCCCCTACAATGAGCAGTTCTTC.

The chain couples TRBV6-5 to TRBJ1-5, with TRBD1 as a possible D gene (5 bases). The CDR3 covers 13 residues. Trimming shortened V by 3 bases and J by 7 bases, and 10 bases separated the two germline ends. Looked up from germline, CDR1 is MNHEY and CDR2 is SVGAGI. The CDR3 reads CASSYNGGQPQHF. CDR3 bases: TGTGCCAGCAGTTATAATGGGGGGCAGCCCCAGCATTTT.

V gene TRBV28 combines with J gene TRBJ2-7; D might be TRBD1 (5 bases). V lost 2 bases, J lost 6 bases, and 14 bases lay in between. The germline CDR1 and CDR2 sequences are MDHEN and SYDVKM. The CDR3 has 14 amino acids. In DNA form, the CDR3 reads TGTGCCAGCAGTTTAGTAGGGGCGGCATTCGAGCAGTACTTC. Translating it yields CASSLVGAAFEQYF.